A single sample gave rise to the 18 T cell receptor beta chains below, sequenced in a study of human T cells and chemical hapten exposure. A single record per CDR3 protein comes from TCRdb applying MiXCR to the RACE reads. The data contain roughly 380,000 distinct CDR3 sequences, more than 4.5% of them seen just once; the ten biggest clones take up under 3%. The time point is: patch test 1, 2 weeks after DPC sensitization. This sample's treatment: therapeutic diphenylcyclopropenone sensitization with weekly scalp DPC. Here the sequenced sample was whole blood, taken in connection with sensitization to the hapten diphenylcyclopropenone (DPC). The source is a woman aged 45-65 years with alopecia areata. Some clones in this sample may be carry-over from other donors' samples.

This clonotype was seen many times. The chain couples TRBV25-1 to TRBJ1-5, with 9 bases fitting TRBD1. Germline trimming cut 8 bases from V and 9 bases from J; bases unmatched to any gene: 8. Germline V gene lookup returns CDR1 MGHDK and CDR2 SYGVNS. This CDR3 is built from 13 residues. CDR3 DNA sequence: TGTGCCAGCTCTGACAGGGGGATGGGGCCCCAGCATTTT. Protein product: CASSDRGMGPQHF.

The gene calls are TRBV5-1 and TRBJ2-6; a possible D gene is TRBD1 (5 bases). Trimming removed 8 bases at V and 0 bases at J, with 12 bases between. This CDR3 has 15 amino acids. Germline CDR1 SGHRS, CDR2 YFSETQ. CDR3 in DNA: TGCGCCAGTTCCACGACAGTCTCTGGGGCCAACGTCCTGACTTTC. Translating gives CASSTTVSGANVLTF.

This clonotype has ten or more counts. This chain uses TRBV20-1 with TRBJ2-3; 8 bases line up with TRBD2. Germline trimming cut 5 bases from V and 2 bases from J; bases unmatched to any gene: 6. The length of the CDR3 is 14 residues. CDR1 DFQATT and CDR2 SNEGSKA come from the germline V gene (reference sequence). CDR3 coding DNA: TGCAGTGCTCCCCGGACTAGCAACACAGATACGCAGTATTTT. It is translated as CSAPRTSNTDTQYF.

This clonotype has only a few counts. The chain joins TRBV29-1 to TRBJ2-7, with D unresolved. Germline values: CDR1 SQVTM, CDR2 ANQGSEA. The CDR3 spans 14 residues. V lost 1 base and J lost 5, with 15 bases in between. CDR3 residues: CSVEVRSGPHEQYF. CDR3 sequence (DNA): TGCAGCGTTGAAGTTCGAAGTGGCCCCCACGAGCAGTACTTC.

At least ten counts were recorded for this clonotype. The chain links TRBV12-3 or TRBV12-4 to TRBJ2-6; D possibly corresponds to TRBD1 (5 bases). The CDR3 spans 16 residues. Trimming pared 6 bases from V and 0 bases from J, leaving 12 bases between. The CDR3 spells CASSSGQHSGANVLTF. The CDR3 DNA sequence: TGTGCCAGCAGCTCCGGACAACACTCTGGGGCCAACGTCCTGACTTTC.

This clonotype appeared a few times. V is TRBV12-3 or TRBV12-4 and J is TRBJ1-1; D may be TRBD1 (6 bases). V was pared by 3 bases and J by 5 bases, with 13 bases between. CDR3 length: 14 residues. The CDR3 is CASSFGGQETEAFF. DNA of the CDR3: TGTGCCAGCAGTTTTGGGGGGCAGGAAACTGAAGCTTTCTTT.

Ten or more counts support this clonotype. The chain links TRBV20-1 to TRBJ2-1, with D possibly TRBD2 on 5 matching bases. The CDR3 is made up of 11 amino acids. With 0 bases removed from V and 15 bases from J, the gap between germline ends came to 12 bases. Looked up from germline, CDR1 is DFQATT and CDR2 is SNEGSKA (reference sequence). The CDR3 is CSARERELVFF. CDR3 DNA sequence: TGCAGTGCTAGAGAAAGGGAGCTGGTGTTCTTC.

The sample holds a few counts of this clonotype. The rearrangement joins TRBV12-3 or TRBV12-4 to TRBJ2-1, with a tentative D call TRBD2 (6 bases). The CDR3 covers 12 residues. V was cut by 5 bases and J by 9 bases, with 11 bases left in between. CDR3 sequence reads: CASSHGGAEQFF. The CDR3 region has the DNA TGTGCCAGCAGTCACGGGGGAGCTGAGCAGTTCTTC.

This clonotype has a count of ten or more. J is TRBJ1-3 and V is TRBV3-1; D uncertain. V was clipped by 4 bases and J by 0 bases, with 10 bases between them. The CDR3 is 15 amino acids. From germline, CDR1 is LGHDT and CDR2 YNNKEL (reference sequence). CDR3 loop: CASSPQRTSGNTIYF. The CDR3 region has the DNA TGTGCCAGCAGCCCCCAAAGGACCTCTGGAAACACCATATATTTT.

This clonotype occurred many times. This chain joins TRBV5-1 and TRBJ2-6; unclear D gene. Germline values: CDR1 SGHRS, CDR2 YFSETQ. The CDR3 runs to 15 residues. V lost 0 bases, J lost 1 base, and 5 bases lay in between. CDR3 sequence reads: CASSLARSGANVLTF. The CDR3 nucleotides are TGCGCCAGCAGCTTGGCTAGATCTGGGGCCAACGTCCTGACTTTC.

Concerning this clonotype itself: A much larger clone is a single base away; this may be a read error. The rearrangement links TRBV20-1 to TRBJ2-7, with unresolved D. The germline V gene has CDR1 DFQATT and CDR2 SNEGSKA (reference sequence). The CDR3 spans 13 residues. Trimming cost V 8 bases and J 0 bases, with 14 bases left between them. This CDR3 is CSLKGPLSYEQYF. The DNA of the CDR3 is TGCAGTCTTAAGGGCCCTCTCTCCTACGAGCAGTACTTC.

Ten or more counts support this clonotype. The chain recombines TRBV6-1 with TRBJ2-2; no clear D. V was pared by 3 bases and J by 8 bases, with 7 bases between. Germline CDR1 reads MNHNS; CDR2 reads SASEGT. The CDR3 is made up of 12 amino acids. The CDR3 sequence: CASSEIGGELFF. The CDR3 coding sequence is TGTGCCAGCAGTGAGATCGGGGGGGAGCTGTTTTTT.

This clonotype has more than one count but fewer than ten. The V gene is TRBV12-3 or TRBV12-4, the J gene TRBJ2-7; 8 bases line up with TRBD2. The J segment lost 6 bases and the V segment lost 6 bases, leaving 10 bases of the junction unmatched. The CDR3 spans 14 residues. The CDR3 nucleotides are TGTGCCAGCAGCGGTATGGCGGGGGGTTCCGAGCAGTACTTC. It is translated as CASSGMAGGSEQYF.

This clonotype has at least ten counts. The J gene is TRBJ1-4, the V gene TRBV6-1; unclear D gene. V was trimmed by 8 bases and J by 5 bases, leaving 9 bases between them. Germline V gives CDR1 MNHNS, CDR2 SASEGT. This CDR3 is built from 12 residues. This chain's CDR3 is CASRRTNEKLFF. As DNA, the CDR3 is TGTGCCAGCCGGAGGACGAATGAAAAACTGTTTTTT.

The sample holds many counts of this clonotype. The CDR3 coding sequence is TGCAGTGCTAGAGCCGACGTCGACGAGCAGTACTTC. It encodes CSARADVDEQYF. The V call is TRBV20-1, the J call TRBJ2-7; D call uncertain. There are 12 residues in the CDR3. V was cut by 1 base and J by 5 bases, with 9 bases left in between. Germline CDR1 DFQATT, CDR2 SNEGSKA (reference sequence).

This clonotype has just a few counts. The chain combines TRBV2 with TRBJ2-5; TRBD1 aligns across 8 bases. Losses at the gene ends were 9 bases for V and 5 bases for J; bases not matched to a gene: 5. Germline V gives CDR1 SNHLY, CDR2 FYNNEI. The CDR3 length is 12 residues. Here the CDR3 reads CARTGDSETQYF. CDR3 bases: TGTGCCAGGACAGGGGACAGCGAGACCCAGTACTTC.

This clonotype was seen at least ten times. The chain links TRBV4-2 to TRBJ1-2; TRBD1 aligns across 10 bases. This CDR3 spans 17 amino acids. The J segment lost 4 bases and the V segment lost 3 bases, leaving 11 bases of the junction unmatched. Germline CDR1 is LGHNA and CDR2 is YNFKEQ. The CDR3 bases are TGTGCCAGCAGCCAGGACTCCGGGACAGGGGCGAGCTATGGCTACACCTTC. Translation gives CASSQDSGTGASYGYTF.

This clonotype was counted only a few times. V gene TRBV20-1 combines with J gene TRBJ1-3; D not resolved. Germline assignment: CDR1 DFQATT and CDR2 SNEGSKA (reference sequence). Trimming left V 1 base short and J 4 bases short, with 17 bases between. The CDR3 runs to 16 residues. CDR3 loop: CSARVDSQLRGNTIYF. As DNA, the CDR3 is TGCAGTGCTAGAGTGGACTCACAGCTAAGGGGAAACACCATATATTTT.